This T cell receptor (beta chain) was captured in a study of control samples from healthy donors and cancer patients (dated by TCRdb to about 2020). CDR1 SNHLY and CDR2 FYNNEI were looked up in the germline V gene. From cysteine to phenylalanine, the CDR3 is 13 amino acids long. Only CDR3 DNA remains: 39 bases, in frame from the first base. V sheds 8 bases and J sheds 1 base, leaving 11 bases between their ends. Library generation was performed with the immunoSEQ multiplex PCR assay. What TCRdb holds here is the immuneACCESS table cut down to in-frame rearrangements. Part of the clones is not present; checked against another copy, under half of the missing clones reflect an unresolved V gene, and the others are unexplained. Recorded for this sample are 70,000 to 80,000 clones; 80% to 90% of them occurred a single time. Under 2% of the sample goes to the ten largest clones. The count of this clone is one. Its target antigen remains unknown. No per-base quality is available; no much larger clone lies one base away.

The TCR originated in a woman aged 55-70 years with head and neck cancer. The V and J genes are TRBV2 and TRBJ2-5, with no confidently assigned D gene. Sequenced material: PBMCs. The CDR3 protein sequence reads: CASSLYSQETQYF. In nucleotides, the sequence is TGTGCCAGCTCGCTGTACAGCCAAGAGACCCAGTACTTC.